Listed below are T cell receptor beta chains from one sample, sequenced in a study of blood T cell repertoires in COVID-19. Generated by immunoSEQ multiplex PCR, the TCRdb table keeps only in-frame clones and is missing some. This sample has more than 13,000 clones, with roughly 91% found just once. The sequenced sample consisted of peripheral blood. Receptors were obtained from a human donor in a cohort sampled during active COVID-19. Both conserved end residues are part of each CDR3. Each record gives: clone size, V gene, CDR3 length, D gene, J gene, CDR3 protein, CDR3 DNA. D genes are given only for firm matches. A clone size is listed for some rows: how often the clone was seen (once, few, many), or a class if it is expanded.

abundance: -; v_gene: TRBV28; len: 15; d_gene: TRBD1; j_gene: TRBJ1-5; CDR3aa: CASSNRQGSNQPQHF; CDR3nt: TGTGCCAGCAGTAACAGACAGGGATCCAATCAGCCCCAGCATTTT
abundance: -; v_gene: TRBV5-1; len: 17; d_gene: TRBD1; j_gene: TRBJ1-5; CDR3aa: CASSFLDRGLSNQPQHF; CDR3nt: TGCGCCAGCAGCTTCCTTGACAGGGGGCTTAGCAATCAGCCCCAGCATTTT
abundance: -; v_gene: TRBV5-1; len: 15; d_gene: TRBD1; j_gene: TRBJ1-4; CDR3aa: CASSRQGATNEKLFF; CDR3nt: TGCGCCAGCAGCCGACAGGGGGCAACTAATGAAAAACTGTTTTTT
abundance: -; v_gene: TRBV28; len: 13; d_gene: -; j_gene: TRBJ2-1; CDR3aa: CASSPPPRGEQFF; CDR3nt: TGTGCCAGCAGTCCCCCCCCTAGGGGTGAGCAGTTCTTC
abundance: -; v_gene: TRBV28; len: 16; d_gene: TRBD2; j_gene: TRBJ2-1; CDR3aa: CASSLRLAGDTHEQFF; CDR3nt: TGTGCCAGCAGTTTAAGACTAGCGGGGGATACGCATGAGCAGTTCTTC
abundance: once; v_gene: TRBV3-1/TRBV3-2; len: 15; d_gene: TRBD1; j_gene: TRBJ1-5; CDR3aa: CASSQAGTGDQPQHF; CDR3nt: TGTGCCAGCAGCCAAGCTGGGACAGGGGATCAGCCCCAGCATTTT
abundance: -; v_gene: TRBV7-9; len: 16; d_gene: TRBD2; j_gene: TRBJ2-3; CDR3aa: CASSSQAGGRSDTQYF; CDR3nt: TGTGCCAGCAGCTCACAAGCGGGGGGGCGATCAGATACGCAGTATTTT
abundance: -; v_gene: TRBV4-2; len: 16; d_gene: -; j_gene: TRBJ1-2; CDR3aa: CASSQDGGGGNYGYTF; CDR3nt: TGTGCCAGCAGCCAAGATGGTGGGGGGGGGAACTATGGCTACACCTTC
abundance: -; v_gene: TRBV10-3; len: 14; d_gene: TRBD1; j_gene: TRBJ1-1; CDR3aa: CAISSGQGLPEAFF; CDR3nt: TGTGCCATCAGTTCGGGACAGGGATTGCCTGAAGCTTTCTTT
abundance: -; v_gene: TRBV6-5; len: 14; d_gene: TRBD1; j_gene: TRBJ2-1; CDR3aa: CASKGQGDYNEQFF; CDR3nt: TGTGCCAGCAAGGGACAGGGGGATTACAATGAGCAGTTCTTC
abundance: once; v_gene: TRBV4-2; len: 16; d_gene: TRBD1; j_gene: TRBJ2-2; CDR3aa: CASSQEGTGDTGELFF; CDR3nt: TGTGCCAGCAGCCAAGAAGGGACAGGGGACACCGGGGAGCTGTTTTTT
abundance: -; v_gene: TRBV7-2; len: 16; d_gene: TRBD2; j_gene: TRBJ2-5; CDR3aa: CASSAGTSGGQETQYF; CDR3nt: TGTGCCAGCAGCGCCGGGACTAGCGGGGGACAAGAGACCCAGTACTTC
abundance: -; v_gene: TRBV10-2; len: 14; d_gene: -; j_gene: TRBJ2-5; CDR3aa: CASSDWRPPGTQYF; CDR3nt: TGCGCCAGCAGTGACTGGCGCCCGCCAGGGACCCAGTACTTC
abundance: few; v_gene: TRBV28; len: 15; d_gene: -; j_gene: TRBJ1-2; CDR3aa: CASSPQSGGSYGYTF; CDR3nt: TGTGCCAGCAGTCCCCAGTCTGGGGGCAGCTATGGCTACACCTTC
abundance: -; v_gene: TRBV28; len: 19; d_gene: TRBD1; j_gene: TRBJ2-7; CDR3aa: CASSLGGQGAFPSNYEQYF; CDR3nt: TGTGCCAGCAGTTTGGGGGGACAGGGGGCGTTCCCGTCTAACTACGAGCAGTACTTC
abundance: -; v_gene: TRBV7-3; len: 16; d_gene: -; j_gene: TRBJ1-3; CDR3aa: CASSLGNSPGGNTIYF; CDR3nt: TGTGCCAGCAGCTTAGGAAACTCGCCGGGGGGAAACACCATATATTTT
abundance: -; v_gene: TRBV6-1; len: 16; d_gene: TRBD2; j_gene: TRBJ2-3; CDR3aa: CASSEGLAGRGDTQYF; CDR3nt: TGTGCCAGCAGTGAGGGACTAGCGGGGAGGGGAGATACGCAGTATTTT
abundance: -; v_gene: TRBV2; len: 12; d_gene: -; j_gene: TRBJ2-5; CDR3aa: CASSILAETQYF; CDR3nt: TGTGCCAGCAGTATATTGGCAGAGACCCAGTACTTC
abundance: -; v_gene: TRBV7-2; len: 13; d_gene: -; j_gene: TRBJ1-1; CDR3aa: CASSRGGHTEAFF; CDR3nt: TGTGCCAGCAGCCGGGGGGGCCACACTGAAGCTTTCTTT
abundance: -; v_gene: TRBV13; len: 17; d_gene: -; j_gene: TRBJ1-6; CDR3aa: CASSQEAGTTHNSPLHF; CDR3nt: TGTGCCAGCAGCCAAGAGGCAGGGACAACCCATAATTCACCCCTCCACTTT
abundance: -; v_gene: TRBV5-4; len: 9; d_gene: -; j_gene: TRBJ2-7; CDR3aa: CASSLGQYF; CDR3nt: TGTGCCAGCAGCCTAGGGCAGTACTTC
abundance: -; v_gene: TRBV10-1; len: 17; d_gene: TRBD2; j_gene: TRBJ2-1; CDR3aa: CASSDVAGGGTYNEQFF; CDR3nt: TGCGCCAGCAGTGATGTAGCGGGAGGAGGAACCTACAATGAGCAGTTCTTC
abundance: -; v_gene: TRBV19; len: 17; d_gene: TRBD2; j_gene: TRBJ2-3; CDR3aa: CASSIFAAGERTDTQYF; CDR3nt: TGTGCCAGTAGTATTTTTGCGGCGGGAGAAAGGACAGATACGCAGTATTTT
abundance: once; v_gene: TRBV12-5; len: 13; d_gene: -; j_gene: TRBJ2-7; CDR3aa: CASGTGTTYEQYF; CDR3nt: TGTGCTAGTGGCACCGGGACAACCTACGAGCAGTACTTC
abundance: -; v_gene: TRBV12-5; len: 16; d_gene: TRBD1; j_gene: TRBJ1-6; CDR3aa: CASDNLGTAVRSPLHF; CDR3nt: TGTGCTAGTGATAACCTTGGGACAGCCGTTCGTTCACCCCTCCACTTT
abundance: -; v_gene: TRBV6-5; len: 14; d_gene: -; j_gene: TRBJ2-2; CDR3aa: CASNTGSNTGELFF; CDR3nt: TGTGCCAGCAACACCGGGTCGAACACCGGGGAGCTGTTTTTT
abundance: -; v_gene: TRBV29-1; len: 13; d_gene: -; j_gene: TRBJ2-2; CDR3aa: CSAETVSTGELFF; CDR3nt: TGCAGCGCCGAGACAGTTTCCACCGGGGAGCTGTTTTTT
abundance: -; v_gene: TRBV6-5; len: 14; d_gene: -; j_gene: TRBJ1-2; CDR3aa: CASSYSGQGSGYTF; CDR3nt: TGTGCCAGCAGTTACTCGGGGCAGGGGAGTGGCTACACCTTC
abundance: -; v_gene: TRBV7-2; len: 13; d_gene: -; j_gene: TRBJ2-3; CDR3aa: CASSFTSSDTQYF; CDR3nt: TGTGCCAGCAGCTTCACTAGTTCAGATACGCAGTATTTT
abundance: -; v_gene: TRBV27; len: 17; d_gene: TRBD1; j_gene: TRBJ2-7; CDR3aa: CASSSSLTGDYSYEQYF; CDR3nt: TGTGCCAGCAGTTCCTCGTTGACAGGGGATTACTCCTACGAGCAGTACTTC
abundance: -; v_gene: TRBV2; len: 14; d_gene: -; j_gene: TRBJ1-4; CDR3aa: CASRATGLVEKLFF; CDR3nt: TGTGCCAGCAGGGCGACAGGTCTTGTTGAAAAACTGTTTTTT
abundance: -; v_gene: TRBV7-9; len: 13; d_gene: -; j_gene: TRBJ2-4; CDR3aa: CASSLDTKNIQYF; CDR3nt: TGTGCCAGCAGCCTTGACACAAAAAACATTCAGTACTTC
abundance: -; v_gene: TRBV7-9; len: 17; d_gene: TRBD2; j_gene: TRBJ2-1; CDR3aa: CASSPRLTSGVNNEQFF; CDR3nt: TGTGCCAGCAGCCCCCGCCTGACTAGCGGGGTGAACAATGAGCAGTTCTTC
abundance: -; v_gene: TRBV11-2; len: 15; d_gene: -; j_gene: TRBJ2-2; CDR3aa: CASSLAGRNTGELFF; CDR3nt: TGTGCCAGCAGCTTAGCGGGAAGGAACACCGGGGAGCTGTTTTTT
abundance: -; v_gene: TRBV21-1; len: 18; d_gene: -; j_gene: TRBJ2-1; CDR3aa: CASSKGESGGPSYNEQFF; CDR3nt: TGTGCCAGCAGCAAAGGGGAAAGCGGGGGGCCCTCCTACAATGAGCAGTTCTTC
abundance: -; v_gene: TRBV6-8; len: 15; d_gene: -; j_gene: TRBJ1-4; CDR3aa: CASSAAGTTNEKLFF; CDR3nt: TGTGCCAGCAGCGCAGCAGGGACAACTAATGAAAAACTGTTTTTT
abundance: -; v_gene: TRBV7-2; len: 11; d_gene: -; j_gene: TRBJ2-7; CDR3aa: CASSPSYEQYF; CDR3nt: TGTGCCAGCAGCCCATCCTACGAGCAGTACTTC
abundance: -; v_gene: TRBV15; len: 17; d_gene: TRBD1; j_gene: TRBJ2-6; CDR3aa: CATSRRTGGPGANVLTF; CDR3nt: TGTGCCACCAGCAGAAGGACAGGGGGTCCTGGGGCCAACGTCCTGACTTTC
abundance: few; v_gene: TRBV5-4; len: 16; d_gene: -; j_gene: TRBJ2-1; CDR3aa: CASSLKGGYHYNEQFF; CDR3nt: TGTGCCAGCAGCTTGAAAGGCGGTTACCACTACAATGAGCAGTTCTTC
abundance: -; v_gene: TRBV15; len: 15; d_gene: -; j_gene: TRBJ2-5; CDR3aa: CATSRDLTPQETQYF; CDR3nt: TGTGCCACCAGCAGAGATTTGACACCCCAAGAGACCCAGTACTTC
abundance: -; v_gene: TRBV5-1; len: 16; d_gene: TRBD1; j_gene: TRBJ2-1; CDR3aa: CASSLPEGALTNEQFF; CDR3nt: TGCGCCAGCAGCTTACCTGAGGGGGCGCTTACTAATGAGCAGTTCTTC
abundance: -; v_gene: TRBV5-6; len: 15; d_gene: TRBD1; j_gene: TRBJ2-5; CDR3aa: CASSLGTGDQETQYF; CDR3nt: TGTGCCAGCAGCTTGGGGACAGGGGACCAAGAGACCCAGTACTTC
abundance: -; v_gene: TRBV6-6; len: 15; d_gene: -; j_gene: TRBJ1-5; CDR3aa: CASSYSRTTAEPQHF; CDR3nt: TGTGCCAGCAGTTACTCGAGGACAACAGCTGAGCCCCAGCATTTT
abundance: -; v_gene: TRBV6-1; len: 12; d_gene: -; j_gene: TRBJ2-5; CDR3aa: CASSEFSETQYF; CDR3nt: TGTGCCAGCAGTGAATTTTCGGAGACCCAGTACTTC
abundance: -; v_gene: TRBV29-1; len: 15; d_gene: -; j_gene: TRBJ2-3; CDR3aa: CSVEPDRFGQATQYF; CDR3nt: TGCAGCGTTGAACCCGACAGGTTTGGTCAGGCTACGCAGTATTTT
abundance: -; v_gene: TRBV5-1; len: 15; d_gene: TRBD2; j_gene: TRBJ2-5; CDR3aa: CASSLTSGGQETQYF; CDR3nt: TGCGCCAGCAGCTTGACTAGCGGTGGCCAAGAGACCCAGTACTTC
abundance: -; v_gene: TRBV12-3/TRBV12-4; len: 12; d_gene: -; j_gene: TRBJ2-2; CDR3aa: CASRKTPGELFF; CDR3nt: TGTGCCAGCAGAAAGACACCTGGGGAGCTGTTTTTT
abundance: -; v_gene: TRBV4-3; len: 17; d_gene: TRBD2; j_gene: TRBJ2-2; CDR3aa: CASSQFPGGGRSGELFF; CDR3nt: TGCGCCAGCAGCCAATTCCCCGGGGGGGGGCGGTCCGGGGAGCTGTTTTTT
abundance: -; v_gene: TRBV21-1; len: 18; d_gene: -; j_gene: TRBJ1-2; CDR3aa: CASSNWDRGRRTYYGYTF; CDR3nt: TGTGCCAGCAGCAATTGGGACAGGGGCCGTAGAACGTACTATGGCTACACCTTC
abundance: -; v_gene: TRBV28; len: 16; d_gene: -; j_gene: TRBJ2-4; CDR3aa: CASSPEAPPSKNIQYF; CDR3nt: TGTGCCAGCAGTCCGGAGGCCCCACCATCCAAAAACATTCAGTACTTC